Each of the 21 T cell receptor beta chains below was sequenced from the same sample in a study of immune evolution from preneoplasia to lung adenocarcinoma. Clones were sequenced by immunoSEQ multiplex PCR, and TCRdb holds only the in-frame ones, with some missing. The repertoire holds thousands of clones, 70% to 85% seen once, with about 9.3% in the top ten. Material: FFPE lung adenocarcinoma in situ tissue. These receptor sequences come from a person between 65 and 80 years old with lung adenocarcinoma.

The CDR3 DNA follows: TGTGCCAGCAGCTACCGGGCAACTAATGAAAAACTGTTTTTT. Translated: CASSYRATNEKLFF. This chain links TRBV9 with TRBJ1-4; no clear D. The CDR3 runs to 14 residues. Germline CDR1 SGDLS, CDR2 YYNGEE. Trimming pared 4 bases from V and 0 bases from J, leaving 7 bases between.

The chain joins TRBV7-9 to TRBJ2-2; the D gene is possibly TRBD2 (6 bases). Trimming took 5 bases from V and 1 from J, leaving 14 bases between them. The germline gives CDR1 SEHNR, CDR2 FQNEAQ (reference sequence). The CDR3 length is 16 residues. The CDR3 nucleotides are TGTGCCAGCAGCCCCCTCGGGAGCCTGAACACCGGGGAGCTGTTTTTT. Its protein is CASSPLGSLNTGELFF.

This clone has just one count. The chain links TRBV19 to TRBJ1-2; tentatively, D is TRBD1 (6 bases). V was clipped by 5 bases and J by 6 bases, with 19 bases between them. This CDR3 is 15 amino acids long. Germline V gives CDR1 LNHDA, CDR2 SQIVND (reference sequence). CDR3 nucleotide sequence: TGTGCCAGTAGTTCCCGAGGAATCAGGGGCAATGGCTACACCTTC. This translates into CASSSRGIRGNGYTF.

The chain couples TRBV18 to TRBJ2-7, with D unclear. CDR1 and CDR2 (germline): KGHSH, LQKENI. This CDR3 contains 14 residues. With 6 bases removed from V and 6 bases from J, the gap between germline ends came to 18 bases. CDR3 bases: TGTGCCAGCTCGGCGGACGACACGGGCACCGAGCAGTACTTC. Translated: CASSADDTGTEQYF.

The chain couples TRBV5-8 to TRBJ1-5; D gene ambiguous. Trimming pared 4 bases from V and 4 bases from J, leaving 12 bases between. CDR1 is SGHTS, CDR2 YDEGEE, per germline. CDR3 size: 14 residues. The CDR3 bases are TGTGCCAGCAGCACCCGGGCCGAGAATCAGCCCCAGCATTTT. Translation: CASSTRAENQPQHF.

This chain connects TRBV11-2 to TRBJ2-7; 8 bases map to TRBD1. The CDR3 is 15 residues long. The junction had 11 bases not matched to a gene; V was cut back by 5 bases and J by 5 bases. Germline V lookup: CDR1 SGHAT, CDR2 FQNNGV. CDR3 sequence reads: CASSPLGQGFHEQYF. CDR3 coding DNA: TGTGCCAGCAGCCCTCTCGGACAGGGTTTCCACGAGCAGTACTTC.

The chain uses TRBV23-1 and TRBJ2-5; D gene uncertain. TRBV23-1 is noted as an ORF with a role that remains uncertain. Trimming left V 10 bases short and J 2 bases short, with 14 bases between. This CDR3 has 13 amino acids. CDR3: CATETGWQETQYF. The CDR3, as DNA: TGCGCCACCGAAACGGGTTGGCAAGAGACCCAGTACTTC.

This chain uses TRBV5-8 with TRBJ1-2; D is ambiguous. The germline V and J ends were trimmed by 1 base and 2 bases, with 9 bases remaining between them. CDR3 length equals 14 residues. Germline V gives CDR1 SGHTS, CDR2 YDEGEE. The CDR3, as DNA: TGTGCCAGCAGCTTGTTCCGGTTAAACTATGGCTACACCTTC. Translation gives CASSLFRLNYGYTF.

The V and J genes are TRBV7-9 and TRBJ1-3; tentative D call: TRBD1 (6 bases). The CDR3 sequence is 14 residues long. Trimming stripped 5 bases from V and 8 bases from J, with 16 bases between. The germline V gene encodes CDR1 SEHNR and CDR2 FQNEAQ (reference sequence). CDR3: CASSQAQGIDTIYF. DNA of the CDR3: TGTGCCAGCAGCCAAGCTCAGGGGATTGACACCATATATTTT.

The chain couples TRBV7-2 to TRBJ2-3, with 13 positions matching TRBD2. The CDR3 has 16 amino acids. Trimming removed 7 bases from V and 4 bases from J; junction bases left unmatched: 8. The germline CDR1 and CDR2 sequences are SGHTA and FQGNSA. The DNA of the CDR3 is TGTGCCAGCAACCAACTAGCGGGAGGGATCTCAGATACGCAGTATTTT. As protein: CASNQLAGGISDTQYF.

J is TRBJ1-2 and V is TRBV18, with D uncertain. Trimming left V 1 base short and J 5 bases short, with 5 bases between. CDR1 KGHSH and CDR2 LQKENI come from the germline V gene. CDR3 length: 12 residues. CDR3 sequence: CASSPRGYGYTF. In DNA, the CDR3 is TGTGCCAGCTCACCACGTGGGTATGGCTACACCTTC.

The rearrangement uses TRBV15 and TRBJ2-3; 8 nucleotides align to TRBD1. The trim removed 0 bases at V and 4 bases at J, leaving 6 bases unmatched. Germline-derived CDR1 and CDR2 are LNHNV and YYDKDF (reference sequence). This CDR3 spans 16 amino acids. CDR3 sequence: CATSRDETGGSDTQYF. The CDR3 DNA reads TGTGCCACCAGCAGAGATGAAACAGGGGGATCAGATACGCAGTATTTT.

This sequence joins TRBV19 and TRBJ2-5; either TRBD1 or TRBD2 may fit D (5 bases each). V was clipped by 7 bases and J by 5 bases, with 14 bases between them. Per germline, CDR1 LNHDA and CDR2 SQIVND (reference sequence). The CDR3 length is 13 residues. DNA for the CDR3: TGTGCCAGTAAAGAGGGGCCGGGGGAGACCCAGTACTTC. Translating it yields CASKEGPGETQYF.

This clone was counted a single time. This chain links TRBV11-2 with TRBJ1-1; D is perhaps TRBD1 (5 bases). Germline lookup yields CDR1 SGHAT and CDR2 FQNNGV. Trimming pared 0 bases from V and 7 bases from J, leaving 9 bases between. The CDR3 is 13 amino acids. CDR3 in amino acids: CASSLDLDSEAFF. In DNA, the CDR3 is TGTGCCAGCAGCTTAGATCTAGACAGTGAAGCTTTCTTT.

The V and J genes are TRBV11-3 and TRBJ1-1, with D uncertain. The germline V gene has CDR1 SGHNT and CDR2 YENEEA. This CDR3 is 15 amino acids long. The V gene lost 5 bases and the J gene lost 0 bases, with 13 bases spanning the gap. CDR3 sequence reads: CASSALQNMNTEAFF. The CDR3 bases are TGTGCCAGCAGCGCCTTACAGAATATGAACACTGAAGCTTTCTTT. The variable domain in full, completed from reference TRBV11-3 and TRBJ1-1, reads EAGVVQSPRYKIIEKKQPVAFWCNPISGHNTLYWYLQNLGQGPELLIRYENEEAVDDSQLPKDRFSAERLKGVDSTLKIQPAELGDSAVYLCASSALQNMNTEAFFGQGTRLTVV.

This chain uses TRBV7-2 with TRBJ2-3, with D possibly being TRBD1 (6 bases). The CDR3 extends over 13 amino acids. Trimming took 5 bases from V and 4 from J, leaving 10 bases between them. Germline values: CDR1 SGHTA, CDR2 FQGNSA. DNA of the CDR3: TGTGCCAGCAGCGTACAGGGCCCAGATACGCAGTATTTT. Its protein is CASSVQGPDTQYF.

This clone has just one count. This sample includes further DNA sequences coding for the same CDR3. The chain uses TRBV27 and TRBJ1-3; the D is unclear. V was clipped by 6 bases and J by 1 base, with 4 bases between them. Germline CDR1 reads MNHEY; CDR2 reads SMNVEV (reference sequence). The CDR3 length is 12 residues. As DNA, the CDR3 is TGTGCCAGCAGGAGTTCTGGAAACACCATATATTTT. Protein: CASRSSGNTIYF.

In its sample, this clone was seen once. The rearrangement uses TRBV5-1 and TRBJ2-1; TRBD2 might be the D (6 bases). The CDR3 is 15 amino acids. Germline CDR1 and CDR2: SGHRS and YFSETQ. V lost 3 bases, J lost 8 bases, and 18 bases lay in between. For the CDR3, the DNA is TGCGCCAGCAGCTCCGGTGGTAGCGGTTACGATGAGCAGTTCTTC. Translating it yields CASSSGGSGYDEQFF.

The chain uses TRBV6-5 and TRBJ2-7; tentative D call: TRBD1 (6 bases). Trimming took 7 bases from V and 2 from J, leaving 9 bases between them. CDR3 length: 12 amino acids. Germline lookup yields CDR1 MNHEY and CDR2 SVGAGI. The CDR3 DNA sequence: TGTGCCAGCACAGGGGCCCCCTACGAGCAGTACTTC. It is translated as CASTGAPYEQYF.

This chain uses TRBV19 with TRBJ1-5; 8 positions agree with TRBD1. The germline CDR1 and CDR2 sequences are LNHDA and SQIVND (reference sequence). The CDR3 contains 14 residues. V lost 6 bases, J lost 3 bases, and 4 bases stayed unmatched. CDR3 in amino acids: CASRRTGNNQPQHF. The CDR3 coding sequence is TGTGCCAGTAGGAGGACAGGGAACAATCAGCCCCAGCATTTT.

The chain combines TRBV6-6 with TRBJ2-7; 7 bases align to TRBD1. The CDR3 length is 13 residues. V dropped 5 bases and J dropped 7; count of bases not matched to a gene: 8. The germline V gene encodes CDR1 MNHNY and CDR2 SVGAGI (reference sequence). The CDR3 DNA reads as TGTGCCAGCAGTGGAAAGACAGGGAATGAGCAGTACTTC. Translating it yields CASSGKTGNEQYF.